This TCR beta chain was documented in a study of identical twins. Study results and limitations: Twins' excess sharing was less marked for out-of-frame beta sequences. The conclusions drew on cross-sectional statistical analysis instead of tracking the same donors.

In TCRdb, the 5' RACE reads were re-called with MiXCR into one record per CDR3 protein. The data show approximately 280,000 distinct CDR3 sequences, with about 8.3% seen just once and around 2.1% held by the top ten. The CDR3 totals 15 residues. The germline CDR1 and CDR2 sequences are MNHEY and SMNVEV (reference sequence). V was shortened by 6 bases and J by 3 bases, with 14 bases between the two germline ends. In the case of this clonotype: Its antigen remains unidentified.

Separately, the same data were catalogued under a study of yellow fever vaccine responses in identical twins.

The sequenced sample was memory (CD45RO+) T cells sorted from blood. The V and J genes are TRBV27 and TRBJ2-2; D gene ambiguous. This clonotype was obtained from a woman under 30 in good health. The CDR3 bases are TGTGCCAGCAGACCGACCGGCACTTACACCGGGGAGCTGTTTTTT. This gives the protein CASRPTGTYTGELFF.